This entry describes one T cell receptor (beta chain). Antigen: not known. The same CDR3 arises from other DNA sequences in this sample as well. PCR used 60 Vbeta primers and 13 Jbeta primers. TCRdb keeps only in-frame clones here, not all; method: immunoSEQ multiplex PCR. The repertoire holds more than 85,000 clones, with approximately 16% as singletons. The data stem from a study of cytomegalovirus exposure and HLA in healthy donors. Whole-study findings and limits: Among TCR beta chains, those listed as cytomegalovirus-associated numbered 164. Reports credit the classifier with highly specific, highly sensitive diagnosis of cytomegalovirus status.

This clonotype was obtained from a female donor in good health and CMV-seronegative. The source material was PBMCs.

CDR3 DNA: TGCGCCACCCGACTAGACCTATCCTACAATGAGCAGTTCTTC. Protein sequence: CATRLDLSYNEQFF. The rearrangement joins TRBV5-1 to TRBJ2-1; TRBD2 might be the D (6 bases). The CDR3 has 14 residues. V gave up 9 bases and J gave up 1 base, with 14 bases separating them. In germline, CDR1 is SGHRS, CDR2 YFSETQ.